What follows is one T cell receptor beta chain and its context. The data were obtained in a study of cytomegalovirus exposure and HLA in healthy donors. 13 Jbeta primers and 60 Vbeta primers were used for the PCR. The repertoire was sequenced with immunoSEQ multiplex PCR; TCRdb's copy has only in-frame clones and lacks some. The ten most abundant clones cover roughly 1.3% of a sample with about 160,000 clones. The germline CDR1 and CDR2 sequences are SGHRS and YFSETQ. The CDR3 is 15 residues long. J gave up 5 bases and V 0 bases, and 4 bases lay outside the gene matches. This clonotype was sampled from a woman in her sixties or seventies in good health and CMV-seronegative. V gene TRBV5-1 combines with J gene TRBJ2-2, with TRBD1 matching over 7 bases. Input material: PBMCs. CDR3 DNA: TGCGCCAGCAGCTTGGCCGGGACAGAAACCGGGGAGCTGTTTTTT. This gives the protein CASSLAGTETGELFF.